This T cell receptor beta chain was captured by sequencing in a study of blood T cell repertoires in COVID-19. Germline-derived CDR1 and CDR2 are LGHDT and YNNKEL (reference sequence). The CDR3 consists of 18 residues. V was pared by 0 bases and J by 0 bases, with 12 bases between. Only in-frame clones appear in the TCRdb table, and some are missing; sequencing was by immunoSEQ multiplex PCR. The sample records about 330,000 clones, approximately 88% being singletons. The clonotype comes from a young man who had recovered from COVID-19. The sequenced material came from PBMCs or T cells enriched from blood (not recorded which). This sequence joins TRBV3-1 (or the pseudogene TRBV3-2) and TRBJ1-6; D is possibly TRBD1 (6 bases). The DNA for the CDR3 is TGTGCCAGCAGCCAAGAGACAGGTCTTAGCTCCTATAATTCACCCCTCCACTTT. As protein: CASSQETGLSSYNSPLHF.